Listed here are 29 T cell receptor beta chains from one sample, sequenced in a study of blood T cell repertoires in COVID-19. Repertoires were generated with immunoSEQ multiplex PCR, while TCRdb's copy carries only in-frame clones and drops some. This table has tens of thousands of clones, 85% appearing once. Sequenced sample: peripheral blood. These receptors were obtained from a man in his fifties or sixties with acute or convalescent COVID-19.

The chain has TRBV4-3 and TRBJ1-6; D remains ambiguous. Germline values: CDR1 LGHNA, CDR2 YSLEER. This CDR3 spans 16 amino acids. Trimming stripped 1 base from V and 9 bases from J, with 16 bases between. DNA of the CDR3: TGCGCCAGCAGCCAAGCCGCCAGCGGCTCGGCTTCACCCCTCCACTTT. It encodes CASSQAASGSASPLHF.

The gene calls are TRBV10-3 and TRBJ1-1; 7 nucleotides match TRBD1. CDR3 length: 15 residues. With 8 bases clipped from V and 0 bases from J, the junction kept 9 bases outside the gene matches. In germline, CDR1 is ENHRY, CDR2 SYGVKD. The CDR3 bases are TGTGCCATCTCAGACAGGGAAGGAGTGAACACTGAAGCTTTCTTT. Translating gives CAISDREGVNTEAFF.

The J gene is TRBJ2-1, the V gene TRBV9, with 9 bases fitting TRBD1. This CDR3 spans 15 amino acids. Germline V gene data show CDR1 as SGDLS and CDR2 as YYNGEE. Trimming cost V 3 bases and J 9 bases; bases outside gene matches: 10. CDR3 nucleotide sequence: TGTGCCAGCAGCGCCCTCCCCGACAGGGGGACTGAGCAGTTCTTC. Its protein is CASSALPDRGTEQFF. Drawing the rest from reference TRBV9 and TRBJ2-1, the complete variable domain is DSGVTQTPKHLITATGQRVTLRCSPRSGDLSVYWYQQSLDQGLQFLIQYYNGEERAKGNILERFSAQQFPDLHSELNLSSLELGDSALYFCASSALPDRGTEQFFGPGTRLTVL.

The chain has TRBV2 and TRBJ2-1; tentative D call: TRBD1 (6 bases). Trimming removed 6 bases at V and 1 base at J, with 16 bases between. This CDR3 has 16 residues. Germline lookup yields CDR1 SNHLY and CDR2 FYNNEI. CDR3 DNA sequence: TGTGCCAGCAGGCCTTTTGGCAGGGGATCCTACAATGAGCAGTTCTTC. It specifies CASRPFGRGSYNEQFF. The full variable domain, completed using reference TRBV2 and TRBJ2-1, is EPEVTQTPSHQVTQMGQEVILRCVPISNHLYFYWYRQILGQKVEFLVSFYNNEISEKSEIFDDQFSVERPDGSNFTLKIRSTKLEDSAMYFCASRPFGRGSYNEQFFGPGTRLTVL.

Ten or more counts support this clone. The chain carries TRBV5-1 and TRBJ1-4; 12 bases are shared with TRBD1. Germline assignment: CDR1 SGHRS and CDR2 YFSETQ. The CDR3 has 16 amino acids. J gave up 8 bases and V 8 bases, and 13 bases lay outside the gene matches. The CDR3 spells CASRPGTGGEGEKLFF. The CDR3 DNA follows: TGCGCCAGTCGTCCCGGGACAGGGGGCGAAGGGGAAAAACTGTTTTTT.

This chain connects TRBV7-9 to TRBJ2-3, with D perhaps matching TRBD2 (7 bases). Trimming left V 1 base short and J 10 bases short, with 24 bases between. Germline V CDR1 and CDR2: SEHNR, FQNEAQ (reference sequence). This CDR3 region has 17 residues. The CDR3 reads CASSLEPRNSRGGSQYF. The CDR3 DNA reads TGTGCCAGCAGCTTAGAACCCCGGAATTCGAGGGGGGGATCGCAGTATTTT.

V is TRBV18 and J is TRBJ2-5; the match to TRBD1 covers 7 bases. Germline V gene sequence: CDR1 KGHSH, CDR2 LQKENI. The CDR3 is 14 residues long. V lost 2 bases and J lost 2; bases outside the gene matches: 2. CDR3 in DNA: TGTGCCAGCTCACCAGGCAGGGGGCAAGAGACCCAGTACTTC. Its protein is CASSPGRGQETQYF.

This clone was observed a few times. CDR3 DNA: TGTGCCAGCACTTATCTGACACTTGGCGGCAATCAGCCCCAGCATTTT. Amino acids: CASTYLTLGGNQPQHF. The genes are TRBV28 and TRBJ1-5, with D unresolved. V dropped 7 bases and J dropped 2 bases, with 18 bases sitting between them. This CDR3 comprises 16 residues. Germline CDR1 reads MDHEN; CDR2 reads SYDVKM.

This clone was counted between two and nine times. The chain carries TRBV6-5 and TRBJ1-1, with TRBD1 as a possible D gene (5 bases). The CDR3 runs to 15 residues. CDR1 MNHEY and CDR2 SVGAGI come from the germline V gene. The V end lost 4 bases, the J end lost 0 bases, and 12 bases lay between the germline ends. The CDR3 reads CASSLSQVLNTEAFF. The CDR3 DNA reads TGTGCCAGCAGTTTGTCACAGGTTTTGAACACTGAAGCTTTCTTT.

The V call is TRBV5-1, the J call TRBJ2-3, with 10 bases aligning to TRBD1. The germline CDR1 and CDR2 sequences are SGHRS and YFSETQ. Trimming took 4 bases from V and 4 from J; bases not matched to a gene: 6. The CDR3 has 15 amino acids. CDR3 loop: CASSTTGGIADTQYF. The CDR3 nucleotides read TGCGCCAGCAGCACGACAGGGGGCATTGCAGATACGCAGTATTTT.

The chain couples TRBV19 to TRBJ2-7; no definite D call. V was shortened by 6 bases and J by 4 bases, with 13 bases between the two germline ends. CDR3 size: 13 residues. CDR1 is LNHDA, CDR2 SQIVND, per germline (reference sequence). CDR3 region: CASRFLRPYEQYF. CDR3 sequence (DNA): TGTGCCAGTAGATTCCTGCGGCCGTACGAGCAGTACTTC.

The chain joins TRBV6-5 to TRBJ2-7, with D perhaps matching TRBD2 (6 bases). V lost 0 bases and J 0 bases, leaving 12 bases between the germline ends. The CDR3 sequence is 16 residues long. Germline V lookup: CDR1 MNHEY, CDR2 SVGAGI. The CDR3 loop reads CASSYSIGGSSYEQYF. Here the CDR3 DNA reads TGTGCCAGCAGTTACTCGATCGGGGGAAGCTCCTACGAGCAGTACTTC.

V and J are TRBV6-5 and TRBJ1-1; D unresolved. Germline lookup yields CDR1 MNHEY and CDR2 SVGAGI. Between the trimmed V and J ends, which lost 6 bases and 6 bases, there was a span of 8 bases. CDR3 size: 11 residues. CDR3 DNA: TGTGCCAGCAGGCGGGCAGCTGAAGCTTTCTTT. Encoded protein: CASRRAAEAFF.

The V call is TRBV29-1, the J call TRBJ2-4; TRBD1 might be the D (6 bases). This CDR3 spans 14 amino acids. V dropped 5 bases and J dropped 7 bases, with 18 bases sitting between them. CDR1 is SQVTM and CDR2 is ANQGSEA in the germline V gene. The CDR3 DNA is TGCAGCGTTCACCTTGGGGGCGGTGGGAACATTCAGTACTTC. Translation gives CSVHLGGGGNIQYF.

V and J are TRBV7-6 and TRBJ1-4; the match to TRBD1 covers 9 bases. The V and J ends lost 6 bases and 7 bases, in that order; junction bases with no gene match: 9. The germline V gene has CDR1 SGHVS and CDR2 FNYEAQ. The CDR3 extends over 15 amino acids. The CDR3: CASSRNGQGIEKLFF. CDR3 sequence (DNA): TGTGCCAGCAGTCGCAATGGACAGGGGATTGAAAAACTGTTTTTT.

This clone was seen a single time. The chain recombines TRBV9 with TRBJ2-5; D possibly corresponds to TRBD2 (6 bases). CDR1 is SGDLS, CDR2 YYNGEE, per germline. The CDR3 loop spans 15 amino acids. V was clipped by 0 bases and J by 1 base, with 10 bases between them. The CDR3 DNA is TGTGCCAGCAGCGTAGGAAATAGCGGCCAAGAGACCCAGTACTTC. Translating gives CASSVGNSGQETQYF.

This CDR3 is CASSQVGAGNTEAFF. The CDR3 DNA reads as TGTGCCAGCAGCCAAGTGGGGGCCGGGAACACTGAAGCTTTCTTT. The rearrangement uses TRBV3-1 (or the pseudogene TRBV3-2) and TRBJ1-1; the D gene is possibly TRBD1 (6 bases). Trimming left V 1 base short and J 1 base short, with 10 bases between. Per germline, CDR1 LGHDT and CDR2 YNNKEL (reference sequence). This CDR3 has 15 residues.

The J gene is TRBJ1-3, the V gene TRBV21-1; no DNA check was done on the table's D call, TRBD1. TRBV21-1 is assigned pseudogene status. This CDR3 contains 18 residues. The CDR3 protein is CASSRRDSSVSSGNTIYF. In DNA, the CDR3 is TGTGCCAGCAGCCGCCGGGACAGCTCCGTAAGCTCTGGAAACACCATATATTTT.

The chain couples TRBV6-5 to TRBJ2-2, with D possibly TRBD2 on 7 matching bases. Germline values: CDR1 MNHEY, CDR2 SVGAGI. The length of the CDR3 is 16 residues. The V end lost 2 bases, the J end lost 7 bases, and 17 bases lay between the germline ends. The DNA of the CDR3 is TGTGCCAGCAGTTACCGCTATGGGGGGGCTGGCGGGGAGCTGTTTTTT. Its protein is CASSYRYGGAGGELFF.

This clone was counted at least ten times. The genes are TRBV5-1 and TRBJ2-3, with a weak D call TRBD2 (7 bases). Germline loops: CDR1 SGHRS, CDR2 YFSETQ. This CDR3 contains 17 residues. V lost 3 bases and J lost 1, with 18 bases in between. Written as DNA, the CDR3 is TGCGCCAGCAGCTCCCTTCCTCGAGGGGGGGGCACAGATACGCAGTATTTT. This encodes CASSSLPRGGGTDTQYF.

The rearrangement joins TRBV7-9 to TRBJ2-1; 7 bases map to TRBD1. Per germline, CDR1 SEHNR and CDR2 FQNEAQ (reference sequence). The CDR3 is made up of 16 amino acids. The V and J ends lost 0 bases and 6 bases, in that order; junction bases with no gene match: 8. The DNA of the CDR3 is TGTGCCAGCAGCTTAGCTCGACAGGGACAAATCAATGAGCAGTTCTTC. As protein: CASSLARQGQINEQFF.

The CDR3 loop is CATSGSQETQYF. CDR3 DNA: TGTGCCACCTCCGGTTCCCAAGAGACCCAGTACTTC. The chain combines TRBV24-1 with TRBJ2-5, with D uncertain. V lost 9 bases and J lost 1, with 8 bases in between. Germline V gene sequence: CDR1 KGHDR, CDR2 SFDVKD. The CDR3 is 12 amino acids.

The chain combines TRBV18 with TRBJ2-7; D is unclear. CDR1 KGHSH and CDR2 LQKENI come from the germline V gene. Trimming took off 2 bases at V and 4 bases at J, with 15 bases between the two ends. This CDR3 is 15 amino acids long. The CDR3 is CASSPASGGRYEQYF. DNA of the CDR3: TGTGCCAGCTCACCAGCTAGTGGCGGTAGATACGAGCAGTACTTC.

The gene calls are TRBV4-3 and TRBJ1-2, with 9 bases aligning to TRBD1. In germline, CDR1 is LGHNA, CDR2 YSLEER. The CDR3 consists of 15 residues. J lost 7 bases, V lost 3 bases, and 9 bases had no gene match. The CDR3 region is CASSHIQGAISGYTF. Written as DNA, the CDR3 is TGCGCCAGCAGCCACATACAGGGGGCGATTAGTGGCTACACCTTC.

For the CDR3, the DNA is TGCGCCAGCAGGCCCGGGACAGGGAGGAACACTGAAGCTTTCTTT. Translated: CASRPGTGRNTEAFF. The rearrangement joins TRBV4-1 to TRBJ1-1; 9 nucleotides line up with TRBD1. The CDR3 is 15 residues long. J gave up 1 base and V 6 bases, and 6 bases lay outside the gene matches. Germline lookup yields CDR1 MGHRA and CDR2 YSYEKL.

The rearrangement uses TRBV10-3 and TRBJ1-1; 8 positions match TRBD1. CDR3 size: 15 residues. Germline CDR1 is ENHRY and CDR2 is SYGVKD. V gave up 0 bases and J gave up 6 bases; unmatched junction bases: 6. DNA of the CDR3: TGTGCCATCAGTGAGTCCGGACAGGGCGTCTCTGAAGCTTTCTTT. This sequence encodes CAISESGQGVSEAFF.

The genes are TRBV28 and TRBJ2-5; no clear D. This CDR3 region has 16 residues. Trimming cost V 2 bases and J 1 base, with 14 bases left between them. Per the germline V gene, CDR1 is MDHEN and CDR2 is SYDVKM. DNA of the CDR3: TGTGCCAGCAGTTTAGGCGGCAGCGACGGCCAAGAGACCCAGTACTTC. It codes for CASSLGGSDGQETQYF.

The chain employs TRBV7-3 and TRBJ2-6, with D tentatively TRBD1 (6 bases). The CDR3 extends over 18 amino acids. Trimming took 5 bases from V and 0 from J, leaving 17 bases between them. CDR1 is SGHTA and CDR2 is FQGTGA in the germline V gene. The CDR3, as DNA: TGTGCCAGCAGCCCTAATGCCCGGACAGTCTCTGGGGCCAACGTCCTGACTTTC. Encoded protein: CASSPNARTVSGANVLTF.

The rearrangement links TRBV10-1 to TRBJ1-2; TRBD1 is a possible D gene (5 bases). Germline V gene data show CDR1 as WNHNN and CDR2 as SYGVQD (reference sequence). Trimming took off 6 bases at V and 4 bases at J, with 6 bases between the two ends. The CDR3 is 11 amino acids. CDR3 DNA: TGCGCCAGCAGCGACAGCTATGGCTACACCTTC. Translation gives CASSDSYGYTF.